This T cell receptor (beta chain) was recovered during a study of Ad26.COV2.S vaccination and SARS-CoV-2 variants. Study context: The study gave Ad26.COV2.S intramuscularly, once or twice 56 days apart.

TCRdb's table, derived via immunoSEQ multiplex PCR, lists solely in-frame clones and lacks some. The sample shows around 450,000 clones, 80% to 95% of them seen only once. The treatment denotes: 15 to 20 received Ad26.COV2.S at low or high dose, single or two shots; 5 received placebo; per-sample allocation not given. Collection of samples fell on day 63 after the first vaccine or placebo injection. Vaccination used an Ad26 vector expressing Wuhan-strain SARS-CoV-2 spike. Broader study findings: Placebo recipients showed lower spike-specific TCR breadth than vaccinees. Those who received vaccine or placebo ended up with similar non-spike TCR breadth.

CDR3 length: 15 amino acids. Trimming removed 4 bases from V and 3 bases from J, with 15 bases in between. Germline V CDR1 and CDR2: SGHTA, FQGNSA. Note on this clone: The antigen is unknown.

J is TRBJ1-1 and V is TRBV7-2; D gene ambiguous. The sequencing here drew on peripheral blood, taken in a trial of Ad26.COV2.S vaccine versus placebo. The clonotype comes from a person aged 18-65 years who received the Ad26.COV2.S COVID-19 vaccine or a placebo. CDR3 amino acids: CASSSRPSGHTEAFF. The CDR3 DNA reads as TGTGCCAGCAGCTCCAGACCCAGTGGGCACACTGAAGCTTTCTTT. Based on the CDR3 plus reference TRBV7-2 and TRBJ1-1, the full variable domain is GAGVSQSPSNKVTEKGKDVELRCDPISGHTALYWYRQSLGQGLEFLIYFQGNSAPDKSGLPSDRFSAERTGGSVSTLTIQRTQQEDSAVYLCASSSRPSGHTEAFFGQGTRLTVV.